The sequence of this TCR beta chain was determined in a study of metastatic and nonmetastatic thyroid tumors. Study as a whole: Repertoires of blood and of tissue (tumor or nodule) from malignant and benign thyroid patients were compared.

This clone was detected ten times or more. Treatment of any kind had been given to no patient before thyroid surgery. The CDR3 runs 15 residues. Germline CDR1 is MDHEN and CDR2 is SYDVKM. Trimming removed 5 bases from V and 7 bases from J; junction bases left unmatched: 10. TCRdb reanalyzed the PCR reads via MiXCR. Among some 64,000 clones listed, about 4% were seen once. The sample consisted of blood. The chain employs TRBV28 and TRBJ1-4, with 7 bases lining up with TRBD1. The receptor comes from a female donor with papillary thyroid cancer or a benign thyroid nodule (not recorded which). Some clones in this sample may be carry-over from other donors' samples. The DNA of the CDR3 is TGTGCCAGCAGTAAGTCGACAGGGTTCAGTGAAAAACTGTTTTTT. Translating it yields CASSKSTGFSEKLFF.